The present T cell receptor (beta chain) was sequenced within a study of vaccination and CD4 T cells after COVID-19 (dated by TCRdb to the early 2020s). Describing the broader study: Convalescent patients had a positive SARS-CoV-2 result on nasal swab PCR, and of these patients, nine had mild disease and one had severe disease. Culture stimuli were overlapping spike peptide pools from SARS-CoV-2 and from the common cold coronaviruses HCoV-NL63, HCoV-OC43 and HCoV-229E. In the convalescent cohort there were six males and four females, among whom were two Hispanic individuals, seven Caucasians, two Asians and one multiracial person. Post-COVID blood samples were collected from convalescent patients a median of about 92 days after diagnosis, with a range of roughly 35 to 161 days. Post-vaccine blood samples were obtained a median of around 74 days after the second vaccine dose, with a range of roughly 14 to 241 days. Participants got two doses of the Pfizer-BioNTech BNT162b2 vaccine (n=8) or two doses of the Moderna mRNA-1273 vaccine (n=2). In roughly 10 COVID-19 convalescent patients and several infection-naive healthy vaccine recipients, the spike-specific CD4+ TCR repertoire before mRNA vaccination was compared with the repertoire after mRNA vaccination. Control cultures received a CEFX viral epitope pool as the positive control, an HIV-1 Nef peptide pool as the negative control, or no peptide.

To prepare the library, PCR was applied. TCR sequencing of DNA from cultured CD4+ T cells used the Oncomine TCR Beta short-read assay at the Johns Hopkins FTIC core. The QIAamp micro DNA kit was used to extract genomic DNA from the cultured CD4+ T cells. Oncomine TCR Beta libraries from cultured CD4+ T cells were pooled with unique dual indexes and sequenced on an Illumina iSeq 100. Under the source paper's analysis protocol: Non-productive sequences were filtered out, and CDR3s that did not start with C, did not end with F or W, or were shorter than 7 amino acids were discarded. Antigen-specific clonotypes were identified using the MANAFEST web application through comparison of peptide-stimulated wells with reference and other culture wells. For a clone to be called positive, the clone needed an FDR below 0.05, an odds ratio above 5, and a productive frequency above 0.1% in at least two of three replicate wells. A clonotype counted as cross-reactive if it showed significant expansion both in the SARS-CoV-2 spike wells and in at least one common cold coronavirus spike condition. Similarity between CDR3 sequences was evaluated in R version 3.6.1 using Levenshtein distances (stringdist) and unrooted phylogenetic trees (ape). TCRdb applied fastp at Q25 and MiXCR to the public reads, then kept only in-frame beta chains. A single entry per CDR3 protein holds the most common genes and DNA from its merged rows. The V and J calls and clone size are TCRdb's, not the authors'. Within this sample are roughly 3,900 distinct CDR3 sequences, with about 19% of them counted one time only. The ten largest account for 17% of the sample.

In the paper's terms, the treatment or condition label means: 10-day PBMC culture with coronavirus spike peptide pools or control peptides (ViraFEST assay). The ViraFEST assay, used in the study, expanded antigen-specific T cells with peptide pools and then identified the expanded clonotypes through TCR sequencing. The positive SARS-CoV-2 PCR tests of the convalescent patients were dated from March to December 2020, before the Alpha, Beta and Delta variants emerged in the United States. Each well held 1.5 million to 2.5 million PBMCs cultured with about 9.8 ug/ml peptide pools in IMDM containing 5% human AB serum and around 10 IU/ml IL-2. On days 3 and 7, half of the culture medium was replaced with fresh IL-2-containing medium. After 10 days of culture, CD4+ T cells were isolated by negative selection with the EasySep CD4+ T cell isolation kit. Ficoll-Paque Plus gradient centrifugation was used to isolate PBMCs from whole blood, and the isolated PBMCs were then either used fresh or cryopreserved at -140C. Culture conditions were generally each tested in triplicate wells.

General conclusions and limits of the study: Of the vaccine-specific clones found in convalescent patients, nearly all (304 of 307) were mono-reactive for SARS-CoV-2 spike instead of being cross-reactive with common cold coronaviruses. Only a relatively small number of convalescent patients were included in the study, and early timepoints following natural infection were not analyzed. An increase in the median number of SARS-CoV-2-reactive clonotypes from 21 after infection to 35 to 40 after vaccination was observed, but the change was not found to be significant. In convalescent patients, a median roughly 85% of post-vaccine SARS-CoV-2-reactive clones were detected only after vaccination, suggesting vaccine-specific priming.

As a fraction of the sample, this clonotype is medium-sized (0.01 to 0.1%). This receptor's antigen is unknown. No quality values exist for individual bases; no much larger clone is one base distant. Reading from cysteine to phenylalanine, the CDR3 counts 17 amino acids. Just CDR3 DNA is preserved here, 51 bases in frame from base 1. Taken from the germline V gene, the CDR1 and CDR2 loops are MNHNS and SASEGT. V loses 7 bases at its end and J loses 2 bases; junction bases beyond the gene matches: 11. The rearranged chain carries TRBV6-1 and TRBJ1-2, and 12 junction bases match TRBD1. The sequenced sample consisted of CD4+ T cells from blood, cultured in vitro. The receptor was derived from a human donor who had recovered from COVID-19. The CDR3: CASTPGTGGRWNYGYTF. The DNA is TGTGCCAGCACGCCCGGGACAGGGGGCAGGTGGAACTATGGCTACACCTTC.